The TCR beta chain described here comes from a study of shared clonotypes between healthy human individuals. An assay was performed, and its level was deep. Across several immunoSEQ plates, the genomic DNA of each subset was split evenly. Per the study methods: ImmunoSEQ gave junction-only sequences without quality scores, so filtering differed. This table comes from immunoSEQ multiplex PCR, and its TCRdb copy is limited to in-frame clones, with some not included. Clone size and the V and J calls come from that table; the DNA yielded D and trimming. In the table there are under 1,100,000 clones, around 76% of which are singletons. Between the trimmed V and J ends, which lost 0 bases and 1 base, there was a span of 12 bases. In germline, CDR1 is SGHRS, CDR2 YFSETQ. The CDR3 runs 16 residues. Worth noting for this clone: Other DNA sequences in this sample translate to the same CDR3.

The origin of this receptor is a man between 18 and 35 years old in good health. The chain links TRBV5-1 to TRBJ2-3, with unresolved D. The sequenced material came from memory CD4+ T cells sorted from blood. Subset meaning: CD45RA-negative fraction. The CDR3 DNA is TGCGCCAGCAGCTTGGCTGGTGGGCGTGGCACAGATACGCAGTATTTT. It codes for CASSLAGGRGTDTQYF.